What follows are 12 T cell receptor beta chains derived from one specimen sequenced in a study of T-cell reconstitution after alpha-beta-depleted transplantation in children. Using unique molecular identifiers, the investigators prepared the TCRbeta library. TCRdb re-analysed the PCR reads in MiXCR, keeping a single row per CDR3 protein. The sample yields a few hundred thousand distinct CDR3 sequences, roughly 15% seen once. The input for sequencing was PBMCs, mostly from graft donor cells, taken 360 days after TCRalphabeta/CD19-depleted stem cell transplant. The receptors stem from a boy in the first two years of life who had a stem cell transplant for Wiskott-Aldrich syndrome, so the T cells may come from the graft donor.

This clonotype occurred a few times. The V call is TRBV29-1, the J call TRBJ1-2; weak D call: TRBD1 (5 bases). The V end was cut by 7 bases, the J end by 4 bases, with 16 bases between. The CDR3 has 13 residues. Per the germline V gene, CDR1 is SQVTM and CDR2 is ANQGSEA. CDR3 protein: CSAVRGMGYGYTF. In DNA form, the CDR3 reads TGCAGCGCCGTGCGGGGGATGGGCTATGGCTACACCTTC.

The DNA for the CDR3 is TGCGCCAGCAGGGGGGGCGTCACAGATACGCAGTATTTT. Encoded protein: CASRGGVTDTQYF. The chain recombines TRBV5-1 with TRBJ2-3, with D perhaps being TRBD1 or TRBD2 (6 bases each). CDR3 size: 13 residues. V was trimmed by 5 bases and J by 2 bases, leaving 9 bases between them. Germline values: CDR1 SGHRS, CDR2 YFSETQ.

The J gene is TRBJ1-5, the V gene TRBV7-9; D is uncertain. The germline V gene has CDR1 SEHNR and CDR2 FQNEAQ (reference sequence). This CDR3 is built from 16 residues. The V gene lost 1 base and the J gene lost 1 base, with 11 bases spanning the gap. The CDR3 region is CASSLGVGQSNQPQHF. For the CDR3, the DNA is TGTGCCAGCAGCTTAGGGGTAGGGCAGAGCAATCAGCCCCAGCATTTT. The entire variable domain, with the rest obtained from reference TRBV7-9 and TRBJ1-5, is as follows: DTGVSQNPRHKITKRGQNVTFRCDPISEHNRLYWYRQTLGQGPEFLTYFQNEAQLEKSRLLSDRFSAERPKGSFSTLEIQRTEQGDSAMYLCASSLGVGQSNQPQHFGDGTRLSIL.

This clonotype was seen once. The chain couples TRBV11-2 to TRBJ2-3; TRBD1 aligns across 7 bases. The CDR3 extends over 13 amino acids. V was pared by 5 bases and J by 11 bases, with 10 bases of the junction left unmatched. In germline, CDR1 is SGHAT, CDR2 FQNNGV. The CDR3 sequence: CASSPRLRDRQYF. The CDR3 DNA reads as TGTGCCAGCAGCCCACGCCTCCGGGACAGGCAGTATTTT.

The chain carries TRBV12-3 or TRBV12-4 and TRBJ2-2, with D perhaps TRBD1 (6 bases). The CDR3 has 15 residues. Trimming shortened V by 6 bases and J by 6 bases, and 17 bases separated the two germline ends. CDR3 sequence reads: CASSLVQGPSGELFF. In DNA form, the CDR3 reads TGTGCCAGCAGCCTGGTACAGGGACCATCCGGGGAGCTGTTTTTT.

In its sample, this clonotype was seen a few times. This sequence joins TRBV12-3 or TRBV12-4 and TRBJ2-7, with 9 bases that match TRBD2. After removal of 6 bases from V and 5 bases from J, the junction contained 8 bases not matched to a gene. The CDR3 totals 14 residues. In DNA form, the CDR3 reads TGTGCCAGCAGGGCGGGGGGGCGTGGAAACGAGCAGTACTTC. Protein product: CASRAGGRGNEQYF.

This chain links TRBV20-1 with TRBJ1-2; D gene ambiguous. Between the trimmed V and J ends, which lost 5 bases and 5 bases, there was a span of 15 bases. Germline lookup yields CDR1 DFQATT and CDR2 SNEGSKA (reference sequence). The CDR3 sequence is 13 residues long. For the CDR3, the DNA is TGCAGTGCTTCAACTCAGACAATATATGGCTACACCTTC. Its protein product is CSASTQTIYGYTF.

This clonotype has just a few counts. The CDR3, as DNA: TGTGCCAGCAGTGCGATCCAGGGTTCCGGGGAGCTGTTTTTT. The encoded protein is CASSAIQGSGELFF. The chain is built from TRBV12-3 or TRBV12-4 and TRBJ2-2; TRBD1 might be the D (5 bases). This CDR3 has 14 residues. Trimming took 5 bases from V and 6 from J, leaving 13 bases between them.

This rearrangement joins TRBV10-3 to TRBJ2-7; D is possibly TRBD1 (5 bases). Germline-derived CDR1 and CDR2 are ENHRY and SYGVKD. CDR3 length: 16 amino acids. The V and J ends lost 0 bases and 2 bases respectively, with 14 bases between them. The CDR3 reads CAISESIMGRTYEQYF. In DNA, the CDR3 is TGTGCCATCAGTGAGTCGATCATGGGGCGTACCTACGAGCAGTACTTC.

This rearrangement joins TRBV3-1 to TRBJ2-2, with TRBD2 matching 9 bases. This CDR3 region has 18 residues. V lost 0 bases, J lost 6 bases, and 11 bases stayed unmatched. Germline V gene data show CDR1 as LGHDT and CDR2 as YNNKEL (reference sequence). This CDR3 is CASSQEGVAGVSSGELFF. The CDR3 bases are TGTGCCAGCAGCCAAGAGGGAGTAGCGGGAGTATCATCCGGGGAGCTGTTTTTT. Full variable domain (outside the CDR3, taken from reference TRBV3-1 and TRBJ2-2): DTAVSQTPKYLVTQMGNDKSIKCEQNLGHDTMYWYKQDSKKFLKIMFSYNNKELIINETVPNRFSPKSPDKAHLNLHINSLELGDSAVYFCASSQEGVAGVSSGELFFGEGSRLTVL.

The gene calls are TRBV6-1 and TRBJ2-7, with 7 positions matching TRBD1. The CDR3 consists of 15 residues. Germline CDR1 and CDR2: MNHNS and SASEGT. V was pared by 3 bases and J by 3 bases, with 8 bases of the junction left unmatched. The CDR3 reads CASSDQRGLSYEQYF. The CDR3 DNA reads as TGTGCCAGCAGTGATCAGAGGGGGCTGAGCTACGAGCAGTACTTC.

This clonotype has more than one count but fewer than ten. V is TRBV12-3 or TRBV12-4 and J is TRBJ2-2; 13 bases align to TRBD2. The V segment lost 5 bases and the J segment 9 bases; nucleotides outside the gene matches: 9. The CDR3 extends over 16 amino acids. The CDR3 DNA sequence: TGTGCCAGCAGTCCTGAGCCGGGACTAGCGGGGCGGGAGCTGTTTTTT. Translating gives CASSPEPGLAGRELFF.